The clone carrying this TCR beta chain was found many times. Its matching antigen is unknown. The data are from a study of spatial heterogeneity in lung cancer. Background on the study: PBMC collected at follow-up were sequenced when available, a median of approximately 2 years after resection.

This CDR3 is 14 amino acids long. Unmatched junction bases numbered 6, after V lost 5 bases and J lost 6 bases. The germline V gene encodes CDR1 SGHAT and CDR2 FQNNGV. Time point here: blood at routine non-recurrence follow-up after resection. Tumor, nontumor lung or frozen PBMC supplied whole RNA that was sequenced unsorted. Single TCR cDNA molecules each had their own unique molecular identifier. TCRdb re-analysed the 5' RACE reads in MiXCR, keeping a single row per CDR3 protein. The sample records 45,000 to 55,000 distinct CDR3 sequences, 12% being singletons. Findings of the study overall: At tumor resection, ubiquitous expanded TCRs were detected in blood more often than later.

V usage is TRBV11-2 and J usage is TRBJ2-7, with TRBD2 identical over 11 bases. This specimen consisted of PBMCs, obtained at follow-up. This clonotype was obtained from a male donor with early-stage non-small cell lung cancer. The CDR3 sequence is CASSRRLAGSEQYF. CDR3 sequence (DNA): TGTGCCAGCAGCCGCAGACTAGCGGGAAGCGAGCAGTACTTC. Together with reference TRBV11-2 and TRBJ2-7, the CDR3 gives the full variable domain: EAGVAQSPRYKIIEKRQSVAFWCNPISGHATLYWYQQILGQGPKLLIQFQNNGVVDDSQLPKDRFSAERLKGVDSTLKIQPAKLEDSAVYLCASSRRLAGSEQYFGPGTRLTVT.